This T cell receptor (beta chain) was captured by sequencing in a study of blood T cell repertoires in COVID-19. Authors' analysis steps: From reference gene primer amplification, estimates of nucleated cell counts were derived. This table comes from immunoSEQ multiplex PCR, and its TCRdb copy is limited to in-frame clones, with some not included. For V, J and clone size, that table is used; D and trimming come from the DNA. The sample carries over 150,000 clones, about nine tenths recorded once. V lost 4 bases, J lost 8 bases, and 11 bases stayed unmatched. CDR3 length: 15 residues. The germline V gene encodes CDR1 SGHKS and CDR2 YYEKEE (reference sequence).

The receptor's source is a man between 18 and 29 years old with acute or convalescent COVID-19. Sequenced sample: peripheral blood. V is TRBV5-5 and J is TRBJ2-4; 8 bases agree with TRBD1. This CDR3 is CASSRMTGEGDIQYF. In nucleotides, the CDR3 is TGTGCCAGCAGCCGTATGACAGGGGAAGGTGACATTCAGTACTTC.